The next 8 T cell receptor beta chains were all read from a single sample in a study of T-cell reconstitution after alpha-beta-depleted transplantation in children. A TCRbeta library incorporating unique molecular identifiers was prepared. MiXCR, applied by TCRdb to the PCR reads, yields one record per CDR3 protein. Seen here are around 960,000 distinct CDR3 sequences, about 29% observed once, and the top ten hold more than 25%. This specimen was PBMCs, mostly from graft donor cells, taken 360 days after TCRalphabeta/CD19-depleted stem cell transplant. These receptors came from a boy younger than two who had a stem cell transplant for SCID, so the T cells may come from the graft donor.

In this sample, this clonotype turned up many times. The chain links TRBV4-3 to TRBJ2-5; 9 nucleotides align to TRBD1. This CDR3 region has 15 residues. The germline V gene has CDR1 LGHNA and CDR2 YSLEER. J was trimmed by 2 bases and V by 1 base; bases with no gene match: 2. This CDR3 is CASSQGDRDQETQYF. The CDR3 DNA reads as TGCGCCAGCAGCCAAGGGGACAGGGATCAAGAGACCCAGTACTTC.

The CDR3 nucleotides read TGTGCCAGCAGTCCCCCCGGGACAGTTAGCACAGATACGCAGTATTTT. Protein product: CASSPPGTVSTDTQYF. This chain connects TRBV12-3 or TRBV12-4 to TRBJ2-3, with 7 bases that match TRBD1. CDR3 size: 16 residues. Germline trimming cut 5 bases from V and 0 bases from J; bases unmatched to any gene: 8.

The chain is built from TRBV7-2 and TRBJ2-7; D may match TRBD1 or TRBD2 (6 bases each). This CDR3 has 14 amino acids. CDR1 and CDR2 from the germline V gene are SGHTA and FQGNSA. V lost 3 bases and J 6 bases, leaving 15 bases between the germline ends. This CDR3 is CASSFPLGGSEQYF. In nucleotides, the CDR3 is TGTGCCAGCAGCTTCCCCTTAGGGGGGAGCGAGCAGTACTTC.

This chain uses TRBV5-1 with TRBJ2-5; the D is unclear. Trimming pared 0 bases from V and 5 bases from J, leaving 11 bases between. This CDR3 region has 14 residues. Germline loops: CDR1 SGHRS, CDR2 YFSETQ. The CDR3, as DNA: TGCGCCAGCAGCTTGGGAGGCCTCCGGGAGACCCAGTACTTC. Translated, it gives CASSLGGLRETQYF.

This chain uses TRBV7-2 with TRBJ1-2, with 7 bases fitting TRBD1. Germline V gene lookup returns CDR1 SGHTA and CDR2 FQGNSA. The CDR3 is 17 amino acids. The V gene end was trimmed by 5 bases and the J gene end by 4 bases; junction bases not matched to a gene: 16. This CDR3 is CASSLRDSLIYLYGYTF. The CDR3 DNA reads TGTGCCAGCAGCCTACGGGACAGCCTCATATACCTCTATGGCTACACCTTC. Filled out from reference TRBV7-2 and TRBJ1-2, the complete variable domain reads GAGVSQSPSNKVTEKGKDVELRCDPISGHTALYWYRQSLGQGLEFLIYFQGNSAPDKSGLPSDRFSAERTGGSVSTLTIQRTQQEDSAVYLCASSLRDSLIYLYGYTFGSGTRLTVV.

V usage is TRBV11-2 and J usage is TRBJ2-1, with 9 nucleotides matching TRBD2. The CDR3 contains 16 residues. The ends lost 5 bases at V and 1 base at J; junction bases unmatched: 6. Germline CDR1 reads SGHAT; CDR2 reads FQNNGV. The DNA of the CDR3 is TGTGCCAGCAGCGGCGGGGGGGGCGGTTCCTACAATGAGCAGTTCTTC. Protein product: CASSGGGGGSYNEQFF.

This clonotype came up a few times. The V call is TRBV12-3 or TRBV12-4, the J call TRBJ2-3; 9 bases align to TRBD2. V was pared by 6 bases and J by 2 bases, with 6 bases of the junction left unmatched. This CDR3 has 15 amino acids. CDR3 amino acids: CASSTSGSYTDTQYF. The CDR3 DNA follows: TGTGCCAGCAGCACTAGCGGGTCCTACACAGATACGCAGTATTTT.

V and J are TRBV19 and TRBJ2-5; D ambiguous. Germline CDR1 reads LNHDA; CDR2 reads SQIVND (reference sequence). Trimming stripped 3 bases from V and 10 bases from J, with 18 bases between. The CDR3 totals 14 residues. In DNA, the CDR3 is TGTGCCAGTAGTATCGGACCGCTATCCGGTGTCCAGTACTTC. Translating it yields CASSIGPLSGVQYF.